This is a list of T cell receptor beta chains from one sample in a study of blood T cell repertoires in COVID-19. Sequencing used immunoSEQ multiplex PCR; TCRdb keeps in-frame clones, though not all of them. In the table there are approximately 200,000 clones, about 80% of which are singletons. Material for sequencing was peripheral blood. The receptor set was obtained from a woman aged 55-69 years with acute or convalescent COVID-19. Each CDR3 is given with its conserved first and last residue. A D gene is named only where the DNA matches it firmly. A row's size may be missing; if present it is once, few, many or a size class.

d_gene | j_gene | abundance | v_gene | CDR3aa | CDR3nt
. | TRBJ1-1 | . | TRBV7-6 | CASSLAGGAGQEAFF | TGTGCCAGCAGCTTAGCAGGGGGGGCTGGGCAAGAAGCTTTCTTT
. | TRBJ1-2 | . | TRBV30 | CAWSIAGVYGYTF | TGTGCCTGGAGCATTGCGGGGGTCTATGGCTACACCTTC
. | TRBJ2-7 | . | TRBV23-1 | CASLECRFECEQYF | TGCGCCAGCCTGGAGTGCCGGTTCGAGTGCGAGCAGTACTTC
. | TRBJ2-7 | once | TRBV9 | CASSVGGDGSYEQYF | TGTGCCAGCAGCGTAGGCGGGGATGGATCCTACGAGCAGTACTTC
. | TRBJ2-2 | . | TRBV5-1 | CASRQHPGVPPGELFF | TGCGCCAGCAGACAACATCCGGGGGTTCCCCCCGGGGAGCTGTTTTTT
. | TRBJ1-4 | . | TRBV6-5 | CASSTGYEKLFF | TGTGCCAGCAGTACGGGGTATGAAAAACTGTTTTTT
. | TRBJ2-7 | . | TRBV11-1 | CASSLRGGYEQYF | TGTGCCAGCAGCTTAAGGGGGGGCTACGAGCAGTACTTC
TRBD1 | TRBJ1-2 | . | TRBV9 | CASSVGSGGHYGYTF | TGTGCCAGCAGCGTAGGGTCAGGGGGTCACTATGGCTACACCTTC
TRBD2 | TRBJ2-7 | few | TRBV5-1 | CASSAGLAGTYEQYF | TGCGCCAGCAGCGCAGGACTAGCGGGGACCTACGAGCAGTACTTC
. | TRBJ2-1 | . | TRBV3-1/TRBV3-2 | CASSQDRLASDEQFF | TGTGCCAGCAGCCAAGATAGGCTAGCGTCTGATGAGCAGTTCTTC
. | TRBJ1-5 | . | TRBV2 | CASSEGQRNQPQHF | TGTGCCAGCAGTGAAGGACAGCGCAATCAGCCCCAGCATTTT
. | TRBJ2-7 | once | TRBV5-1 | CASSLDNSYEQYF | TGCGCCAGCAGCTTGGACAACTCCTACGAGCAGTACTTC
. | TRBJ1-1 | . | TRBV19 | CASSISSGNTEAFF | TGTGCCAGTAGTATATCTTCCGGGAACACTGAAGCTTTCTTT
. | TRBJ1-1 | . | TRBV6-1 | CASSEVVPMAAFF | TGTGCCAGCAGTGAAGTGGTACCCATGGCAGCTTTCTTT
. | TRBJ1-4 | few | TRBV5-5 | CASSLGQTTNEKLFF | TGTGCCAGCAGCCTCGGACAAACAACTAATGAAAAACTGTTTTTT
. | TRBJ1-2 | . | TRBV7-8 | CASSLKRSYGYTF | TGTGCCAGCAGCTTAAAGCGGTCCTATGGCTACACCTTC
TRBD1 | TRBJ2-3 | . | TRBV3-1/TRBV3-2 | CASSQTTGDTQYF | TGTGCCAGCAGCCAGACGACAGGGGATACGCAGTATTTT
TRBD2 | TRBJ2-3 | . | TRBV5-4 | CASRDQRGSTDTQYF | TGTGCCAGCAGAGACCAGCGGGGGTCCACAGATACGCAGTATTTT
. | TRBJ1-2 | . | TRBV6-5 | CASSYSGVWGGYGYTF | TGTGCCAGCAGTTACTCGGGGGTGTGGGGGGGCTATGGCTACACCTTC
. | TRBJ1-3 | . | TRBV3-1/TRBV3-2 | CASSQVSSGNTIYF | TGTGCCAGCAGCCAAGTCTCCTCTGGAAACACCATATATTTT
. | TRBJ1-6 | . | TRBV6-5 | CASTGTYNSPLHF | TGTGCCAGCACAGGTACCTATAATTCACCCCTCCACTTT
. | TRBJ1-2 | . | TRBV18 | CASSPSRSTNYGYTF | TGTGCCAGCTCACCGTCGCGGTCTACTAACTATGGCTACACCTTC
TRBD1 | TRBJ1-2 | once | TRBV7-2 | CASSHDRGLGYTF | TGTGCCAGCAGCCATGACAGGGGGCTCGGCTACACCTTC
. | TRBJ2-2 | . | TRBV7-6 | CASSLAPVSNTGELFF | TGTGCCAGCAGCTTAGCACCGGTATCGAACACCGGGGAGCTGTTTTTT
TRBD1 | TRBJ2-3 | . | TRBV27 | CASGAQGRSTDTQYF | TGTGCCAGCGGTGCACAGGGGAGAAGCACAGATACGCAGTATTTT
. | TRBJ2-5 | . | TRBV29-1 | CSVGGSGETQYF | TGCAGCGTTGGAGGGTCGGGAGAGACCCAGTACTTC
. | TRBJ1-2 | . | TRBV3-1/TRBV3-2 | CASSQGASGRNYGYTF | TGTGCCAGCAGCCAAGGCGCGTCAGGGAGGAACTATGGCTACACCTTC
. | TRBJ1-6 | . | TRBV2 | CASSSGRDSAPLHF | TGTGCCAGCAGTTCCGGACGGGATTCTGCACCCCTCCACTTT
. | TRBJ2-5 | few | TRBV28 | CASRNMREKETQYF | TGTGCCAGCAGAAACATGAGGGAGAAAGAGACCCAGTACTTC
. | TRBJ2-5 | . | TRBV28 | CASTTSLLGETQYF | TGTGCCAGCACCACTAGCTTACTGGGAGAGACCCAGTACTTC
TRBD1 | TRBJ2-3 | . | TRBV10-3 | CAIRGQGGTDTQYF | TGTGCCATCAGGGGACAGGGTGGCACAGATACGCAGTATTTT
. | TRBJ1-1 | . | TRBV4-3 | CASSQDSGGTEAFF | TGCGCCAGCAGCCAAGATAGCGGCGGGACTGAAGCTTTCTTT
. | TRBJ1-4 | once | TRBV7-9 | CASSSTRGGNEKLFF | TGTGCCAGCAGCTCCACGCGGGGGGGAAATGAAAAACTGTTTTTT
TRBD1 | TRBJ1-2 | . | TRBV6-5 | CASSYATGGRGGYTF | TGTGCCAGCAGTTACGCAACAGGGGGAAGAGGTGGCTACACCTTC
TRBD2 | TRBJ2-7 | . | TRBV5-4 | CASSLVFTSGSYEQYF | TGTGCCAGCAGCTTGGTTTTTACTAGCGGTTCCTACGAGCAGTACTTC
TRBD2 | TRBJ2-7 | . | TRBV6-5 | CASSYSFGSGMGSIF | TGTGCCAGCAGTTACTCTTTTGGTAGCGGGATGGGTTCCATTTTC
TRBD2 | TRBJ2-1 | . | TRBV5-1 | CASSSLKLAGVGSAEQFF | TGCGCCAGCAGCTCACTAAAACTAGCGGGGGTGGGAAGTGCTGAGCAGTTCTTC
. | TRBJ1-2 | . | TRBV7-2 | CASSHPLRKQTLGYTF | TGTGCCAGCAGTCACCCACTCAGGAAGCAGACCTTGGGCTACACCTTC
. | TRBJ1-2 | . | TRBV5-1 | CASSLGSRGDGYTF | TGCGCCAGCAGCTTGGGGTCCCGAGGAGATGGCTACACCTTC
. | TRBJ1-3 | once | TRBV3-1/TRBV3-2 | CASSLTPGVGNTIYF | TGTGCCAGCAGTCTTACCCCAGGGGTAGGAAACACCATATATTTT